A selection of T cell receptor beta chains follows, all from one sample in a study of cytomegalovirus exposure and HLA in healthy donors. Method: immunoSEQ multiplex PCR; TCRdb's copy keeps in-frame clones and lacks some. The table for this sample gives around 53,000 clones. Sample: PBMCs. The receptors stem from a man aged 18-30 years in good health and CMV-seropositive. Each CDR3 is given with its conserved first and last residue. A D gene is named only where the DNA matches it firmly. Clone size is shown for a subset of rows, as once, few, many or a class of expanded clone.

TGTGCCAGCAGTTTATACACCGGGGAGCTGTTTTTT | CASSLYTGELFF | TRBJ2-2 | - | - | TRBV6-1
TGCAGCGTAGAAAGAAGAAACTACTATGGCTACACCTTC | CSVERRNYYGYTF | TRBJ1-2 | - | - | TRBV29-1
TGTGCCAGCAACCGGGACAGGGAGTTGAACACTGAAGCTTTCTTT | CASNRDRELNTEAFF | TRBJ1-1 | TRBD1 | - | TRBV2
TGTGCCAGTAGTCGCCTGAGGGGACTAGTTGGCAATGAGCAGTTCTTC | CASSRLRGLVGNEQFF | TRBJ2-1 | TRBD2 | - | TRBV19
TGTGCCTGGAGGGAAGGACAGGGGGGTAAGGCTTTCTTT | CAWREGQGGKAFF | TRBJ1-1 | TRBD1 | - | TRBV30
TGTGCCAGCAGCTTAAAACTAGCGGGAGGGCCGAAGGATGATACGCAGTATTTT | CASSLKLAGGPKDDTQYF | TRBJ2-3 | TRBD2 | - | TRBV7-9
TGCGCCAGCAGCCCGACAGGGGAACCGAACACTGAAGCTTTCTTT | CASSPTGEPNTEAFF | TRBJ1-1 | TRBD1 | - | TRBV5-1
TGTGCCAGCAGCTCCAGGGAGGGGGAAAAACTGTTTTTT | CASSSREGEKLFF | TRBJ1-4 | - | - | TRBV6-6
TGTGCCAGCAGCGTAGACGTTGGCCGTTCCTATGGCTACACCTTC | CASSVDVGRSYGYTF | TRBJ1-2 | - | - | TRBV9
TGCGCCAGCAGCTTGGATCCTAGCGGGAACGCAGATACGCAGTATTTT | CASSLDPSGNADTQYF | TRBJ2-3 | TRBD2 | - | TRBV5-1
TGTGCCAGCAGCTTCGGCGTAGGCGGGAGAAGTAACACCGGGGAGCTGTTTTTT | CASSFGVGGRSNTGELFF | TRBJ2-2 | TRBD2 | - | TRBV7-8
TGTGCCAGCAGTTTGCGAAGTGGACACCTTAATGAAAAACTGTTTTTT | CASSLRSGHLNEKLFF | TRBJ1-4 | - | - | TRBV28
TGCGCCAGCAGCTTGGCCCCTTGGCGGGAGAAAGAGACCCAGTACTTC | CASSLAPWREKETQYF | TRBJ2-5 | TRBD2 | - | TRBV5-1
TGCGCCAGCAGCTCCGGACTAGCGGGAGGGCCGGAGACCCAGTACTTC | CASSSGLAGGPETQYF | TRBJ2-5 | TRBD2 | - | TRBV5-1
TGCGCCAGCAGCTCTACTAGCGGGAGAGTCTACGAGCAGTACTTC | CASSSTSGRVYEQYF | TRBJ2-7 | TRBD2 | - | TRBV5-1
TGTGCCAGCAGACTCGGACAGCTCTACGAGCAGTACTTC | CASRLGQLYEQYF | TRBJ2-7 | - | - | TRBV28
TGTGCCAGTAGTGAAAACAGGGACTCCTACAATGAGCAGTTCTTC | CASSENRDSYNEQFF | TRBJ2-1 | - | - | TRBV19
TGCGCCGACGGAGGGGGCGTCTATAATTCACCCCTCCACTTT | CADGGGVYNSPLHF | TRBJ1-6 | TRBD1 | - | TRBV2
TGTGTCAGAAGCTTACAGGGTGAAAAACTGTTTTTT | CVRSLQGEKLFF | TRBJ1-4 | - | medium-sized | TRBV7-5
TGTGCCAGCTCACCAAATCCGGGACAGGGGGCCTACGAGCAGTACTTC | CASSPNPGQGAYEQYF | TRBJ2-7 | TRBD1 | - | TRBV18
TGTGCCAGCAGCTCGCAGCGGGACAGGGATGAGCAGTTCTTC | CASSSQRDRDEQFF | TRBJ2-1 | TRBD1 | - | TRBV7-9
TGTGCCAGTAGTCCGGGAGTGAACACCGGGGAGCTGTTTTTT | CASSPGVNTGELFF | TRBJ2-2 | - | medium-sized | TRBV19
TGTGCCAGCAGCGCGGGAGACGCCAAGAACATTCAGTACTTC | CASSAGDAKNIQYF | TRBJ2-4 | TRBD2 | - | TRBV6-1
TGCGCCAGCAGCTCCACTGGCGAGGGAGTCACAGATACGCAGTATTTT | CASSSTGEGVTDTQYF | TRBJ2-3 | - | - | TRBV5-1
TGTGCCAGCAGCTTGGGACGGGGGGTTTCCTACGAGCAGTACTTC | CASSLGRGVSYEQYF | TRBJ2-7 | TRBD2 | - | TRBV7-9
TGTGCCAGCAGCTTCCCGGGAATCTACGAGCAGTACTTC | CASSFPGIYEQYF | TRBJ2-7 | - | - | TRBV7-9
TGCGCCAGCAGCTTGGGGGACAGGGCGACTGAAGCTTTCTTT | CASSLGDRATEAFF | TRBJ1-1 | TRBD1 | - | TRBV5-1